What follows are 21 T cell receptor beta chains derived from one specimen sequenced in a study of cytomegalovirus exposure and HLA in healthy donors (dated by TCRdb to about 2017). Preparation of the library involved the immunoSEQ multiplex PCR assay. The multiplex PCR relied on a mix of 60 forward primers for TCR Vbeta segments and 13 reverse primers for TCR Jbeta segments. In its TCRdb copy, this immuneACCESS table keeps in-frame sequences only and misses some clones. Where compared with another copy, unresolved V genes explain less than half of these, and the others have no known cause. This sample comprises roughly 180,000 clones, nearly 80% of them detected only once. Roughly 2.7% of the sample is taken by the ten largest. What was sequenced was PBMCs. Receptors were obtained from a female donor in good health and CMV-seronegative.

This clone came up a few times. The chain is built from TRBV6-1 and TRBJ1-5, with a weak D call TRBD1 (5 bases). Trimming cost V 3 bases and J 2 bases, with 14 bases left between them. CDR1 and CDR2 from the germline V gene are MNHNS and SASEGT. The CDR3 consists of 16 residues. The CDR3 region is CASSEGPALGNQPQHF. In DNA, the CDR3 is TGTGCCAGCAGTGAGGGGCCGGCCTTGGGCAATCAGCCCCAGCATTTT.

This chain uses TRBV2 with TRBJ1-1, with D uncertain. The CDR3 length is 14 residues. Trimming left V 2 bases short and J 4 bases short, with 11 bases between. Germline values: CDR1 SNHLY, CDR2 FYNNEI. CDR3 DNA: TGTGCCAGCAGTGAAATGGAGGGAATCACTGAAGCTTTCTTT. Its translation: CASSEMEGITEAFF. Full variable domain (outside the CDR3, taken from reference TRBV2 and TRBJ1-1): EPEVTQTPSHQVTQMGQEVILRCVPISNHLYFYWYRQILGQKVEFLVSFYNNEISEKSEIFDDQFSVERPDGSNFTLKIRSTKLEDSAMYFCASSEMEGITEAFFGQGTRLTVV.

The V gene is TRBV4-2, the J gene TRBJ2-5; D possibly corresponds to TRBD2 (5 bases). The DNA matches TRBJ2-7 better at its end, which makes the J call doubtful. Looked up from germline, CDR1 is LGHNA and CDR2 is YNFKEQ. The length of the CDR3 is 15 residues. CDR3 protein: CASSQDLAGEREQYF. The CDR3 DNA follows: TGTGCCAGCAGCCAAGATCTAGCCGGGGAGCGCGAGCAGTACTTC.

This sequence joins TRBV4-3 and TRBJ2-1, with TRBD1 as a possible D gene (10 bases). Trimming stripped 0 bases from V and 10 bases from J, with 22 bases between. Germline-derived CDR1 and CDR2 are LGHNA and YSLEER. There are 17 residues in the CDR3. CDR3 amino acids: CASSQDLAGQGRVEQFF. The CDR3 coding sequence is TGCGCCAGCAGCCAAGATCTAGCGGGACAGGGGAGAGTGGAGCAGTTCTTC.

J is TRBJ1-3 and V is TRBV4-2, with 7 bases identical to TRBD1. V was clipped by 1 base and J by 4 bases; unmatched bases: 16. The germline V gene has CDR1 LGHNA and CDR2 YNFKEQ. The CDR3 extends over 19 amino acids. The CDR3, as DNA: TGTGCCAGCAGCCAAGTAACGGGGGCAAAGCAGGGGGAAGGAAACACCATATATTTT. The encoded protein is CASSQVTGAKQGEGNTIYF.

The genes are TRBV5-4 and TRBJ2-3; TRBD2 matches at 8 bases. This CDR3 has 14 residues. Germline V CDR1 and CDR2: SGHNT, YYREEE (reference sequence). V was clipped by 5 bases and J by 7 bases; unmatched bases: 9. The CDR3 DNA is TGTGCCAGCAGTGGGGGGACTAGGGGATATACGCAGTATTTT. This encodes CASSGGTRGYTQYF.

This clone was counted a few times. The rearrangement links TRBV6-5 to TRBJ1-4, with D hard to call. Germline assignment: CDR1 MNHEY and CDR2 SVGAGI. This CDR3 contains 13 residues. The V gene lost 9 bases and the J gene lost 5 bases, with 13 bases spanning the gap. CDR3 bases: TGTGCCAGGGATGAGGGAGAGAATGAAAAACTGTTTTTT. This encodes CARDEGENEKLFF.

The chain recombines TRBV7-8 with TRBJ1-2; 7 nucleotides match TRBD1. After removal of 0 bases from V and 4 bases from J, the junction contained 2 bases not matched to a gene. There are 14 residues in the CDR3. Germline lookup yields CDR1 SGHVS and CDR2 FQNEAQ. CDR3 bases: TGTGCCAGCAGCTTAGCGCGACAGGGCTATGGCTACACCTTC. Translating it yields CASSLARQGYGYTF. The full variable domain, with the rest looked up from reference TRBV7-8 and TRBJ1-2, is GAGVSQSPRYKVAKRGQDVALRCDPISGHVSLFWYQQALGQGPEFLTYFQNEAQLDKSGLPSDRFFAERPEGSVSTLKIQRTQQEDSAVYLCASSLARQGYGYTFGSGTRLTVV.

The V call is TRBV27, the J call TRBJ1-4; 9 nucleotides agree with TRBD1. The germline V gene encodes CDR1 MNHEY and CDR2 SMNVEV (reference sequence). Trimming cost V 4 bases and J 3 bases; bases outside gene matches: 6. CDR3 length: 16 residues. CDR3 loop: CASSSRDRASNEKLFF. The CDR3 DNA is TGTGCCAGCAGTTCGCGGGACAGGGCGTCTAATGAAAAACTGTTTTTT. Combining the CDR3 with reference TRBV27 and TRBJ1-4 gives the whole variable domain EAQVTQNPRYLITVTGKKLTVTCSQNMNHEYMSWYRQDPGLGLRQIYYSMNVEVTDKGDVPEGYKVSRKEKRNFPLILESPSPNQTSLYFCASSSRDRASNEKLFFGSGTQLSVL.

CDR3: CASSFISGRTPYEQYF. CDR3 coding DNA: TGCGCCAGCAGCTTTATCAGCGGGAGGACCCCCTACGAGCAGTACTTC. The gene calls are TRBV5-1 and TRBJ2-7; 9 positions match TRBD2. Germline loops: CDR1 SGHRS, CDR2 YFSETQ. The CDR3 contains 16 residues. The trim removed 2 bases at V and 2 bases at J, leaving 8 bases unmatched.

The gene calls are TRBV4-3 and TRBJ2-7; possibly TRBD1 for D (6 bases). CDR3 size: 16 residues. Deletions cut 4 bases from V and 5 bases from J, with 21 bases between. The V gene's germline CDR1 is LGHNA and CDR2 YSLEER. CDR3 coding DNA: TGCGCCAGCAGCCCCACCCGAACAGGGTGGACCGACGAGCAGTACTTC. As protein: CASSPTRTGWTDEQYF.

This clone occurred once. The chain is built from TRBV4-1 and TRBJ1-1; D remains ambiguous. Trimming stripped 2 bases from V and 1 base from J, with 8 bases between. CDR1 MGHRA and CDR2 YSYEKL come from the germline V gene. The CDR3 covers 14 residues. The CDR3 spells CASSQRLGNTEAFF. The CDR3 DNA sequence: TGCGCCAGCAGCCAACGACTGGGGAACACTGAAGCTTTCTTT.

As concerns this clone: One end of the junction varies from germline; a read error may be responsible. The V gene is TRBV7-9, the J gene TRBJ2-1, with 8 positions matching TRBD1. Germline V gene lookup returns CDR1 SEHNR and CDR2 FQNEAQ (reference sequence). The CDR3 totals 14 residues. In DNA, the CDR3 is TGTTCCAGCAGCCCCCGGGACAGGCGGAATGAGCAGTTCTTC. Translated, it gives CSSSPRDRRNEQFF. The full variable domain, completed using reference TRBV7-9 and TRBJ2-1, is DTGVSQNPRHKITKRGQNVTFRCDPISEHNRLYWYRQTLGQGPEFLTYFQNEAQLEKSRLLSDRFSAERPKGSFSTLEIQRTEQGDSAMYLCSSSPRDRRNEQFFGPGTRLTVL.

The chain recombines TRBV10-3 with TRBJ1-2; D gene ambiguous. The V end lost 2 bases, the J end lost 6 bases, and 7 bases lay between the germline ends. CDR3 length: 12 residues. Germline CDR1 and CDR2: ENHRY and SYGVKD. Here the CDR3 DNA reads TGTGCCATCAGTGAGAAGGAGGATGGCTACACCTTC. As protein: CAISEKEDGYTF.

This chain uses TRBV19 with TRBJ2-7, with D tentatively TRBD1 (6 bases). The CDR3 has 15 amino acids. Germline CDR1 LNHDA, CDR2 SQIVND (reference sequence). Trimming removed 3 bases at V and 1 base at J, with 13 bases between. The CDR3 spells CASSISADSSYEQYF. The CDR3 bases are TGTGCCAGTAGTATTTCGGCGGACAGTTCCTACGAGCAGTACTTC.

DNA of the CDR3: TGTGCCAGCAGCTTAGGTGCGATTTCCGAGCAGTACTTC. This translates into CASSLGAISEQYF. The J gene is TRBJ2-7, the V gene TRBV7-2; D remains ambiguous. V was cut by 1 base and J by 6 bases, with 10 bases left in between. CDR1 and CDR2 (germline): SGHTA, FQGNSA. The CDR3 extends over 13 amino acids.

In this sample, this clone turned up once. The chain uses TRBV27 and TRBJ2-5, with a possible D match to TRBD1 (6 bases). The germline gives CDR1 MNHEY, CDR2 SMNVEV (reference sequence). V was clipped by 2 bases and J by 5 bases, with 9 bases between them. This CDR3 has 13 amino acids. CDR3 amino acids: CASSLGGWETQYF. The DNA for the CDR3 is TGTGCCAGCAGTTTAGGGGGCTGGGAGACCCAGTACTTC.

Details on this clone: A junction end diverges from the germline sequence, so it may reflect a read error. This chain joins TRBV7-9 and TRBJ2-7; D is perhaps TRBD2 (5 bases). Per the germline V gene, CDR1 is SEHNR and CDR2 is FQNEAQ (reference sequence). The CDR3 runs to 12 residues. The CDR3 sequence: CSSSLVEGEQYF. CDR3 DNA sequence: TGTTCCAGCAGCTTAGTCGAGGGCGAGCAGTACTTC.

Written as DNA, the CDR3 is TGTGCCAGTAGTATACTGGCAGGGAGGCAGCCCCAGCATTTT. This gives the protein CASSILAGRQPQHF. The gene calls are TRBV19 and TRBJ1-5; perhaps TRBD1 as D (5 bases). This CDR3 comprises 14 residues. CDR1 and CDR2 from the germline V gene are LNHDA and SQIVND (reference sequence). V lost 2 bases and J lost 7, with 12 bases in between.

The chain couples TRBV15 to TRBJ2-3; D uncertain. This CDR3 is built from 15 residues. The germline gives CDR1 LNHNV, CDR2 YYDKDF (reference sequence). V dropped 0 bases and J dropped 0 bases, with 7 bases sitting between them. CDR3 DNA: TGTGCCACCAGCAGAGAGGGCTTTAGCACAGATACGCAGTATTTT. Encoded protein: CATSREGFSTDTQYF.

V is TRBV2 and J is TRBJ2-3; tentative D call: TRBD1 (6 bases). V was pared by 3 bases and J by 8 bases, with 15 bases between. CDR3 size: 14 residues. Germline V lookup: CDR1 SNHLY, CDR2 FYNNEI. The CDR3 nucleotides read TGTGCCAGCAGTGAGGGTGGGGGCTTGGTTACGCAGTATTTT. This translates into CASSEGGGLVTQYF.